The clone carrying this T cell receptor (beta chain) showed up many times. This entry comes from a study of T cells after yellow fever vaccination. Germline CDR1 reads SQVTM; CDR2 reads ANQGSEA. This CDR3 is 14 amino acids long. The V end lost 6 bases, the J end lost 4 bases, and 15 bases lay between the germline ends. TCRdb re-called the 5' RACE reads with MiXCR, one entry per CDR3 protein. The table has 25,000 or so distinct CDR3 sequences, approximately 4.2% seen once. The sequence derives from a man between 18 and 35 years old who received the YFV17D yellow fever vaccine. The chain couples TRBV29-1 to TRBJ1-4; tentative D call: TRBD1 (6 bases). The input for sequencing was PBMCs, either bulk or a sorted T-cell subset (CD4+, CD8+, memory, or dextramer-sorted; not recorded which), taken on the day of the yellow fever booster vaccination. The CDR3 sequence is CSVGAQGNNEKLFF. The DNA for the CDR3 is TGCAGCGTGGGGGCACAGGGAAATAATGAAAAACTGTTTTTT.